What follows is one TCR beta chain and its context. V dropped 3 bases and J dropped 6; count of bases not matched to a gene: 13. This CDR3 has 15 residues. Germline-derived CDR1 and CDR2 are DFQATT and SNEGSKA (reference sequence). TCRbeta library preparation incorporated unique molecular identifiers. TCRdb itself ran the PCR reads through MiXCR, one entry per CDR3 protein. Among 450,000 to 600,000 distinct CDR3 sequences listed, about 17% were seen once. This entry comes from a study of T-cell reconstitution after alpha-beta-depleted transplantation in children. The receptor was isolated from a human donor who donated a stem cell graft to a child with acute lymphoblastic leukemia. Sequenced material: PBMCs from the stem cell graft donor, taken from the stem cell graft. The chain carries TRBV20-1 and TRBJ2-7, with 8 bases matching TRBD2. The CDR3 sequence: CSASRTGTSIGEQYF. The CDR3 region has the DNA TGCAGTGCTAGTAGAACCGGGACTAGTATCGGCGAGCAGTACTTC.